This T cell receptor beta chain comes out of a study of T-cell memory formation after mild COVID-19. Study context: TCR clusters were largely donor specific. Study results and limitations: Cross-reactive memory apparently joined, as some responding clones appeared in pre-infection memory.

TCRdb fed the 5' RACE reads into MiXCR, producing one record per CDR3 protein. This table has roughly 250,000 distinct CDR3 sequences, approximately 15% appearing once. Trimming at V came to 4 bases and at J to 4 bases, leaving 6 bases not matched to a gene. This CDR3 region has 15 residues. Germline-derived CDR1 and CDR2 are SGHRS and YFSETQ. A word on this clonotype: Its antigen is undetermined.

The V and J genes are TRBV5-1 and TRBJ1-3; 9 bases line up with TRBD1. The sequence came from a man aged 18 to 29 who had mild COVID-19 (a few samples of this study predate the infection). Cell type and time point are not known. Material: PBMCs or a T cell subset sorted from them (not recorded which). CDR3 amino acids: CASSTDRGTGNTIYF. DNA of the CDR3: TGCGCCAGCAGCACGGACAGGGGCACCGGAAACACCATATATTTT.